The T cell receptor beta chain under discussion was sequenced for a study of CD8+ T cells in alopecia areata. Study at large: Twice a day, 5 to 10 mg of oral tofacitinib was administered to treated patients.

V shed 4 bases, J shed 5 bases, and the junction held 10 bases outside the gene matches. The CDR3 runs to 15 residues. From germline, CDR1 is SGDLS and CDR2 YYNGEE. Sample treatment: oral pan-JAK inhibitor, 5-10 mg twice daily. Peripheral blood and lesional scalp punch biopsies came from alopecia areata patients. Note on this clone: The antigen is unknown.

As the sequencing template, cDNA was produced by extracting RNA and reverse transcribing it. Some clones are missing from TCRdb's copy, which holds only in-frame ones; the method was immunoSEQ multiplex PCR. The data show under 200,000 clones, around three fifths seen once. Study outcomes and limitations: Clonality in the scalp and expanded CD8+ clones ranked among the top 100 were significantly decreased by tofacitinib. It was observed that many expanded lesional clones persisted in scalp and blood during tofacitinib.

This sequence was found in a human donor with alopecia areata. The V call is TRBV9, the J call TRBJ2-5; TRBD1 matches 8 bases. Sequencing was performed on CD4+ T cells sorted from blood, taken at week 4, from a patient treated with tofacitinib. The CDR3 loop reads CASSTGTGGWETQYF. The CDR3 region has the DNA TGTGCCAGCAGCACGGGGACAGGCGGCTGGGAGACCCAGTACTTC.